The T cell receptor (beta chain) described here comes from a study of T-cell memory formation after mild COVID-19 (dated by TCRdb to about 2021). With regard to the full study: Most TCR sequence clusters were specific to one of the two donors. In a couple of donors, T-cell clones that expanded and contracted after mild COVID-19 were followed by sequencing TCRalpha and TCRbeta repertoires longitudinally. Two young, previously healthy adult volunteers, one female and one male, were included in the cohort. Study-wide findings and limitations: Contracting CD4+ clones appeared mostly in the CM and EM memory subsets, whereas CD8+ clones were enriched in EMRA. Some responding clones were detected in pre-infection memory, suggesting pre-existing cross-reactive memory T cells joined the SARS-CoV-2 response. Whether the second-wave clones peaking on day 37 were SARS-CoV-2 specific was not confirmed. Balanced CD4/CD8 phenotypes were observed for clones contracting from day 15 to 85, whereas a bias towards CD4+ was observed for a second wave of clones expanding from day 15 to 37. Only a couple of mild cases were covered in the study, and larger cohorts including severe cases with pre-infection samples were considered necessary.

Ficoll-Paque density gradient centrifugation was the method used to isolate PBMCs. The data were produced on an Illumina NovaSeq 6000. TCRalpha and TCRbeta cDNA libraries were built by 5'RACE with constant-segment primers, adding sample barcodes and unique molecular identifiers. Trizol reagent was used to extract RNA from every sample. The libraries were amplified in two PCR steps, and the second step added a second sample barcode and Illumina TruSeq adapters. Sequencing of libraries was performed on an Illumina NovaSeq with 2 x 150 bp paired-end reads. For the original study's pipeline: Demultiplexing of reads and collapsing into UMI-guided consensus sequences were performed with migec v1.2.7. With mixcr v2.1.11, UMI consensuses were aligned to TRA and TRB V and J templates and assembled into clonotypes. A clonotype was counted as expanded or contracted only when both edgeR and NoisET called the clonotype significant, with the noise models trained on biological replicates. For edgeR calls, the cutoffs were a false discovery rate-adjusted p below 0.01 and a log2 fold-change threshold of 1. As an exploratory analysis of dynamics, max-normalized trajectories of the 1000 most abundant clonotypes were examined with PCA combined with hierarchical clustering. The CD4 or CD8 phenotype of responding clones was assigned using the separately sequenced CD4+ and CD8+ repertoires. TCRdb handled the public reads itself, with Q25 trimming in fastp and clone calling in MiXCR, and kept productive beta chains. Records with the same CDR3 protein are collapsed into one entry carrying the most frequent genes and DNA. For this entry, the V and J calls and clone size follow TCRdb and not the study's own pipeline. This sample holds around 310,000 distinct CDR3 sequences; roughly 19% were observed only once. Of the sample, roughly 21% falls within the top ten clones.

This clonotype was seen a handful of times. Its antigen remains unidentified. No qualities accompany the bases; no much larger clone lies one base away. This receptor was taken from a man aged 18 to 30 who had mild COVID-19 (a few samples of this study predate the infection). The sample titles of this study are shuffled in the database, so cell type and time point are left out; the donor was told from shared clones. Sequenced material: PBMCs or a T cell subset sorted from them (not recorded which).

The DNA sequence is TGCAGCGTTGACCGGACAGGGGGCATGGAGACCCAGTACTTC. Its protein is CSVDRTGGMETQYF. The chain was built from TRBV29-1 and TRBJ2-5; 11 bases in the junction line up with TRBD1. The CDR3 starts with the cysteine, ends with the phenylalanine, and has 14 residues. Of all the DNA, just the CDR3 is kept, 42 bases in frame from base 1. At the junction V is shortened by 3 bases and J by 5 bases; bases outside the gene matches: 5. Via the germline V gene, CDR1 is SQVTM and CDR2 ANQGSEA.